A selection of T cell receptor beta chains follows, all from one sample in a study of CD8 T cells in ankylosing spondylitis. TCRdb ran MiXCR on the 5' RACE reads and lists one entry per CDR3 protein. In the table there are 300,000 to 350,000 distinct CDR3 sequences, 9.5% to 13% of which are singletons. Material: blood, either unsorted or a sorted T cell fraction (not recorded which). Source of these receptors: a female donor with ankylosing spondylitis or in good health (not recorded which). Both conserved end residues are trimmed from each CDR3. Expanded clones are given a class, and other clones once, few, many or no size at all.

>TRBV11-2|many|TRBJ2-2
ASSFGTGGTGELF
>TRBV27|-|TRBJ1-4
ASSSALKGETNEKLF
>TRBV7-2|-|TRBJ2-1
ASSLEPGLAGGGKF
>TRBV15|few|TRBJ1-5
ATRGDRQPQH
>TRBV27|-|TRBJ2-3
ASRTYSTSGRRADTQY
>TRBV5-6|many|TRBJ2-2
ASSPPRTGELF
>TRBV20-1|many|TRBJ2-2
SARDRGRDTGELF
>TRBV10-3|few|TRBJ1-5
AISVNLDQPQH
>TRBV20-1|-|TRBJ1-6
SASPGPLEPLH
>TRBV5-6|many|TRBJ1-5
ASALGAHNQPQH
>TRBV5-1|many|TRBJ2-6
ASSPRSGVSGANVLT
>TRBV9|many|TRBJ2-7
ASSVAIRGGSDSEQY
>TRBV7-2|few|TRBJ1-2
ASSLAQRTVGYT
>TRBV5-1|many|TRBJ1-5
ASSLDRVGDQPQH
>TRBV29-1|many|TRBJ2-3
SVEPGRAGDTQY
>TRBV28|many|TRBJ1-5
ASSRGTGGISGNQPQH
>TRBV28|many|TRBJ2-7
ASSYPNYEQY